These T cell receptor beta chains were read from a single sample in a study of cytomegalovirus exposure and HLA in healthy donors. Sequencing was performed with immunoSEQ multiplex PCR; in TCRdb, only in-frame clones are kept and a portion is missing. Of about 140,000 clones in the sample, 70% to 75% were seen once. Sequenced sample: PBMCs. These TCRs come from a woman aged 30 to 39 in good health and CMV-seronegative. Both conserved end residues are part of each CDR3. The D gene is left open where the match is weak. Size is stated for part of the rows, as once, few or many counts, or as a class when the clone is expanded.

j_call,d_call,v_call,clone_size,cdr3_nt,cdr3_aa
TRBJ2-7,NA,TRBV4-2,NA,TGTGCCAGCAGCCAAGGGACTGACTACTACGAGCAGTACTTC,CASSQGTDYYEQYF
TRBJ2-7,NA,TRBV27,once,TGTGCCAGCAGGTTAGCGGATACCTACGAGCAGTACTTC,CASRLADTYEQYF
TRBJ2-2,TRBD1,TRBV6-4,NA,TGTGCCAGCAGTGGGACAGGGGGCGCGAGGACCGGGGAGCTGTTTTTT,CASSGTGGARTGELFF
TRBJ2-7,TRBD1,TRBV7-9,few,TGTGCCAGCAGCAGGGACAGCATCTTGGGCCACGAGCAGTACTTC,CASSRDSILGHEQYF
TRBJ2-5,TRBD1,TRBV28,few,TGTGCCAGCAGTCGCTCGACAGGGGGAGTACGAGAGACCCAGTACTTC,CASSRSTGGVRETQYF
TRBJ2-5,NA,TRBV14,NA,TGTGCCAGCAGCCCCTTAGGACAGAACCAAGAGACCCAGTACTTC,CASSPLGQNQETQYF
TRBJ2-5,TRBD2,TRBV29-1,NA,TGCAGCGTTTCGGGGACTAGCGGCGGGGAGACCCAGTACTTC,CSVSGTSGGETQYF
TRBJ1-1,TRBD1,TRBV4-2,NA,TGTGCCAGCAGCCTAGGACAGGGCCACTCTGAAGCTTTCTTT,CASSLGQGHSEAFF
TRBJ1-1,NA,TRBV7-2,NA,TGTGCCAGCAGCACTTACAACACTGAAGCTTTCTTT,CASSTYNTEAFF
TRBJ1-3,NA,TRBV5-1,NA,TGCGCCAGCAGCTCCCGAAGCGGACAGTTCTCTGGAAACACCATATATTTT,CASSSRSGQFSGNTIYF
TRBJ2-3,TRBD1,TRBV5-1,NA,TGCGCCAGCAGCTTCTTGACAGGGAGAACAGATACGCAGTATTTT,CASSFLTGRTDTQYF
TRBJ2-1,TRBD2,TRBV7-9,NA,TGTGCCAGCAGCTTAACTAGCGGGAGGGCCCAGTCCTACAATGAGCAGTTCTTC,CASSLTSGRAQSYNEQFF
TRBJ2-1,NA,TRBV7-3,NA,TGTGCCAGCAGCTTAAACACAGGGAGTCCCTACAATGAGCAGTTCTTC,CASSLNTGSPYNEQFF
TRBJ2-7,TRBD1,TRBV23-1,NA,TGCGCCAGCAGTCAGTATCACAGGGGATCCTACGAGCAGTACTTC,CASSQYHRGSYEQYF
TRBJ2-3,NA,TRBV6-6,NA,TGTGCCAGCAGTGCAGTGTCGAACACAGATACGCAGTATTTT,CASSAVSNTDTQYF
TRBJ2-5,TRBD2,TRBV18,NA,TGTGCCAGCTCACCTAGCGGGGCGCAAGAGACCCAGTACTTC,CASSPSGAQETQYF
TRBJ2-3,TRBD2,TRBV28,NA,TGTGCCAGCAGTTTAACGGCGGGAGCAGATACGCAGTATTTT,CASSLTAGADTQYF
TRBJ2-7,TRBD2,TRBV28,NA,TGTGCCAGCACCACTCCTAGCGGACCCTACGAGCAGTACTTC,CASTTPSGPYEQYF
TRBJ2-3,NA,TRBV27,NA,TGTGCCAGCAGTTTGGGCAGGTTGGCTAGCACAGATACGCAGTATTTT,CASSLGRLASTDTQYF
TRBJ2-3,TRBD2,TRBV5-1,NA,TGCGCCAGCAGCCGTATTAGCGGGAGGGCTGGAGATACGCAGTATTTT,CASSRISGRAGDTQYF
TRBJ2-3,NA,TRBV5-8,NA,TGTGCCAGCAGTCCGGGGACAAGGTATAACACAGATACGCAGTATTTT,CASSPGTRYNTDTQYF
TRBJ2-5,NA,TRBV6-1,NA,TGTGCCAGCAGTGAACTGGGGGCAGGAGACCCCCAGGGAGAGACCCAGTACTTC,CASSELGAGDPQGETQYF
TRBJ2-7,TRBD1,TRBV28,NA,TGTGCCAGCAGTTCGCCGGGACAGGGCCGCTACGAGCAGTACTTC,CASSSPGQGRYEQYF
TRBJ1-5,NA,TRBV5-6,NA,TGTGCCAGCAGCTGGCGGACAGGCAATCAGCCCCAGCATTTT,CASSWRTGNQPQHF
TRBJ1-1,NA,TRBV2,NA,TGTGCCAGCAAAAACCAGGAGAACACTGAAGCTTTCTTT,CASKNQENTEAFF
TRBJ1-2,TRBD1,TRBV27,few,TGTGCCAGCAGTTCCCAGACCCGGACAGGGGTGGATGGCTACACCTTC,CASSSQTRTGVDGYTF
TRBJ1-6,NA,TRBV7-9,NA,TGTGCCAGCAGCTTAGGGGCAGCCGATAATTCACCCCTCCACTTT,CASSLGAADNSPLHF
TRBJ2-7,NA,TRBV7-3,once,TGTGCCAGCAGCTTGGGAGGCCCCTACGAGCAGTACTTC,CASSLGGPYEQYF
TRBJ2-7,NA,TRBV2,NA,TGTGCCAGCAGTGTTACCGGGGGTCCCTACGAGCAGTACTTC,CASSVTGGPYEQYF
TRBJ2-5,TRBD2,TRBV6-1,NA,TGTGCCAGCAGTGAAGGGAGTACTAGCGGCCGAGGGACCCAGTACTTC,CASSEGSTSGRGTQYF
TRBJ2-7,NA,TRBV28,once,TGTGCCAGCAGACGATACAACTACGAGCAGTACTTC,CASRRYNYEQYF
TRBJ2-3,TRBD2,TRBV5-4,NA,TGTGCCAGCAGCTTGGGGGGACTAGCGGGGGGTATAGGAGATACGCAGTATTTT,CASSLGGLAGGIGDTQYF
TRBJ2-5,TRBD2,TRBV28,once,TGTGCCAGCAGTTTATCTCCCGGGCGGGGGGTTCTCCGAGAGACCCAGTACTTC,CASSLSPGRGVLRETQYF
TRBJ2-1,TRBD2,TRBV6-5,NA,TGTGCCAGCAGTTACTCAGGGACTAGCGGGAGCTGGGAGCAGTTCTTC,CASSYSGTSGSWEQFF
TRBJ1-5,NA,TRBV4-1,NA,TGCGCCAGCAGCCAAGTTTCTGGGGCAAGACAGCCCCAGCATTTT,CASSQVSGARQPQHF
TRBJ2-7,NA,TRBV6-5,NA,TGTGCCAGCAGGAGATCGGGACTTAGCTCCTACGAGCAGTACTTC,CASRRSGLSSYEQYF
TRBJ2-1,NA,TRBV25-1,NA,TGTGCCAGCAGTGATCAGGGAATAAGCTCCTACAATGAGCAGTTCTTC,CASSDQGISSYNEQFF
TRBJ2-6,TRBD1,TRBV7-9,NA,TGTGCCAGCAGCCTAAGCCAGGGGGCGTTTGGATCTGGGGCCAACGTCCTGACTTTC,CASSLSQGAFGSGANVLTF
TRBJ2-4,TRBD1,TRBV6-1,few,TGTGCCAGCAAAATGGACAGGGGGGCAAACATTCAGTACTTC,CASKMDRGANIQYF
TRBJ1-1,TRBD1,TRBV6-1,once,TGTGCCAGCATGAAACAGGGGGCTGGCGCTGAAGCTTTCTTT,CASMKQGAGAEAFF
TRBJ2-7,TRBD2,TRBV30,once,TGTGCCTGGAGTGTACGGGAGGGCCGGTACGAGCAGTACTTC,CAWSVREGRYEQYF
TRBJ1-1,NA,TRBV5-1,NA,TGCGTCAGCTCACCGTGGGCACCGAACACTGAAGCTTTCTTT,CVSSPWAPNTEAFF
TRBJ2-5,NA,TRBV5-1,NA,TGCGCCAGCAGCCCCGGCGGGGTTAGTGAGACCCAGTACTTC,CASSPGGVSETQYF
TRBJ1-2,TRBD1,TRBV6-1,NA,TGTGCCAGCACTTCGGGACAGGGAATCTATGGCTACACCTTC,CASTSGQGIYGYTF
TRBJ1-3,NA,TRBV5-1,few,TGCGCCAGCAGCTTGGACTGGACGGGGTACTCTGGAAACACCATATATTTT,CASSLDWTGYSGNTIYF